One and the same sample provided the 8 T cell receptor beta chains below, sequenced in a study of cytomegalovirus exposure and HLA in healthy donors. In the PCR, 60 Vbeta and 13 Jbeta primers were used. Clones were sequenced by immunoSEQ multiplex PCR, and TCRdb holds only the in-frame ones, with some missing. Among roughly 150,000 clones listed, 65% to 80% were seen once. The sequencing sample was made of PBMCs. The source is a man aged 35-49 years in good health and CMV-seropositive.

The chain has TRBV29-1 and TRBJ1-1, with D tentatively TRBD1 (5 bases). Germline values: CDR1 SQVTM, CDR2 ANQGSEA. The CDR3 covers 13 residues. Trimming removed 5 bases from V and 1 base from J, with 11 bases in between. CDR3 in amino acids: CSVYRQKNTEAFF. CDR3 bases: TGCAGCGTTTATCGACAGAAGAACACTGAAGCTTTCTTT.

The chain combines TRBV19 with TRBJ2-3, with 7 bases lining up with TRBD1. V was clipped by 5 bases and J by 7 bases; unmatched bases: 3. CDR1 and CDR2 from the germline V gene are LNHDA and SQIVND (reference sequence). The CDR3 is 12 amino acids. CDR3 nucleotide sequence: TGTGCCAGTAGTCCGAGGGGGCATACGCAGTATTTT. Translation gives CASSPRGHTQYF.

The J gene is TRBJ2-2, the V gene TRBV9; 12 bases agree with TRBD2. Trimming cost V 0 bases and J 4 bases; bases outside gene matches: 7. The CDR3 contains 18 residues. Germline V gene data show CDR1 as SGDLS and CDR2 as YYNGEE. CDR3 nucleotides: TGTGCCAGCAGCGTAGGACTAGCGGGAGAGGAAGGCACCGGGGAGCTGTTTTTT. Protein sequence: CASSVGLAGEEGTGELFF.

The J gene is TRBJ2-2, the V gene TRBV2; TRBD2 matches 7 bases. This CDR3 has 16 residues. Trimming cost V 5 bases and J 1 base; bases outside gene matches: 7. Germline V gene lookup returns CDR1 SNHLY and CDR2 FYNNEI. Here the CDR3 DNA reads TGTGCCAGCAGTTTTACCGGGACTAAGAACACCGGGGAGCTGTTTTTT. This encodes CASSFTGTKNTGELFF.

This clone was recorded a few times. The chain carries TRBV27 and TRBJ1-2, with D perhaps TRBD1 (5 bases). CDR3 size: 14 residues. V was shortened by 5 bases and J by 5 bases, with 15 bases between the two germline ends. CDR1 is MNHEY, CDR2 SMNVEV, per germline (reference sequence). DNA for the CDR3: TGTGCCAGCAGTCCCCGGGCAGGGCGGTATGGCTACACCTTC. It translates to CASSPRAGRYGYTF.

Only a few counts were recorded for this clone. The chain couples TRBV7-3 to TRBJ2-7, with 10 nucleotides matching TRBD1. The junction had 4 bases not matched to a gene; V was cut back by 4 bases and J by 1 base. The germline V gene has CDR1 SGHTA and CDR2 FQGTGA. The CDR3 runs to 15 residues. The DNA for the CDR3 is TGTGCCAGCAGCTCGTGGACAGGGGGGTCCTACGAGCAGTACTTC. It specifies CASSSWTGGSYEQYF.

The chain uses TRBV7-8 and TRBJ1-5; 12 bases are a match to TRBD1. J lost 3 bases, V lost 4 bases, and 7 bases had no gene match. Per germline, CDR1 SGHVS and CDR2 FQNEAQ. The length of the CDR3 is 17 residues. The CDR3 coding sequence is TGTGCCAGCAGCTCTAAGGGGACAGGGGGCTTCAATCAGCCCCAGCATTTT. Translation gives CASSSKGTGGFNQPQHF.

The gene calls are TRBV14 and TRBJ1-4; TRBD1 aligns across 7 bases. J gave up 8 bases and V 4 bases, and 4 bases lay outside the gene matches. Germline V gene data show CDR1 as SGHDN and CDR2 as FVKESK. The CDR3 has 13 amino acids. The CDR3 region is CASSRGGEEKLFF. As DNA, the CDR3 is TGTGCCAGCAGCCGAGGGGGCGAGGAAAAACTGTTTTTT.